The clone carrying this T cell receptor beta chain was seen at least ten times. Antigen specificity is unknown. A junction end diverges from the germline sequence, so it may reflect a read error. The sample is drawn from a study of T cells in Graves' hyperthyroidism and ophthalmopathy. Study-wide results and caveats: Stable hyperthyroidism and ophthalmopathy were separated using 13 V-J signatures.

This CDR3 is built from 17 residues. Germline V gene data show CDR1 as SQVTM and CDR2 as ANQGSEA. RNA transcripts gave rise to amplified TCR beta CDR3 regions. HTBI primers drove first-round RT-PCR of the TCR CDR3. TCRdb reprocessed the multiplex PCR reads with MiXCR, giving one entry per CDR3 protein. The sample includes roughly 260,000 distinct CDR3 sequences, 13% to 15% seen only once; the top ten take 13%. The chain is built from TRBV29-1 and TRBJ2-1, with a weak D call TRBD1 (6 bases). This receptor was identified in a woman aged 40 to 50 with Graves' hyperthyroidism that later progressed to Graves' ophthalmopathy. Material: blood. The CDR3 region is CSVEDFTGHIPYNEQFF. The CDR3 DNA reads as TGCAGCGTAGAAGACTTCACAGGGCACATCCCCTACAATGAGCAGTTCTTC.